This TCR beta chain is from a study of cytomegalovirus exposure and HLA in healthy donors. The CDR3 sequence is 11 residues long. V was shortened by 5 bases and J by 7 bases, with 11 bases between the two germline ends. From germline, CDR1 is DFQATT and CDR2 SNEGSKA (reference sequence). Assay: immunoSEQ multiplex PCR; the TCRdb copy retains only in-frame clones and omits some. The repertoire consists of 100,000 or so clones, with approximately 86% occurring once and the leading ten covering approximately 4%. This sequence originates from a woman aged 18-30 years in good health and CMV-seropositive. The chain carries TRBV20-1 and TRBJ2-5, with D possibly TRBD2 on 5 matching bases. The specimen was PBMCs. The CDR3 DNA is TGCAGTGCTGTCCCCCGGGGGACCCAGTACTTC. Translation: CSAVPRGTQYF.